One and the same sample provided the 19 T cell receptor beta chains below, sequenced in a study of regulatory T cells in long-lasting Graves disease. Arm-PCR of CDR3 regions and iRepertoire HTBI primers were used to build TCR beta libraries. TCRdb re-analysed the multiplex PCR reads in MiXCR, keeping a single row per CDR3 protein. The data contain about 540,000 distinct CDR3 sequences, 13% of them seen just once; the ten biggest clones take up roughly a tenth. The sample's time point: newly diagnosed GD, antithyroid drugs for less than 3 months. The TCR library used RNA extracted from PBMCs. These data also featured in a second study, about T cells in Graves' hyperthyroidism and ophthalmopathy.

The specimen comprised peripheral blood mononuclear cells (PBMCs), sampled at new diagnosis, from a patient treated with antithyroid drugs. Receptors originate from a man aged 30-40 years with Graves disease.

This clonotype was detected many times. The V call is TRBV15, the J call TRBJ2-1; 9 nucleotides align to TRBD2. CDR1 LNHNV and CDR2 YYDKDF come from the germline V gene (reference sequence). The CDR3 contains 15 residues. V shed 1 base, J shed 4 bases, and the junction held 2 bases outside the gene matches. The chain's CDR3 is CATSRVLAGYNEQFF. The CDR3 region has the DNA TGTGCCACCAGCAGAGTGCTAGCGGGGTACAATGAGCAGTTCTTC.

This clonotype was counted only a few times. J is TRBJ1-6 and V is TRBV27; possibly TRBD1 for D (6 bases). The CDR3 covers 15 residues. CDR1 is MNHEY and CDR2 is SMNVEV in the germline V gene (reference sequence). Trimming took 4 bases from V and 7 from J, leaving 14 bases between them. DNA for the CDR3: TGTGCCAGCAGTTCCCCCGACAGGTGGAATTCACCCCTCCACTTT. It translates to CASSSPDRWNSPLHF.

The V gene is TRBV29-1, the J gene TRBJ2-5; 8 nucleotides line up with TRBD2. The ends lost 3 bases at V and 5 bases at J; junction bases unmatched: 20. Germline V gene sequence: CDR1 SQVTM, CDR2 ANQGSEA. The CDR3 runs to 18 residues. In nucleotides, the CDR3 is TGCAGCGTTGATGAAGAAGCGGCGGGAGGTCCAATTTTTGAGACCCAGTACTTC. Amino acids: CSVDEEAAGGPIFETQYF. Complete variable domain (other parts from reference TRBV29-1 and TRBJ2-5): SAVISQKPSRDICQRGTSLTIQCQVDSQVTMMFWYRQQPGQSLTLIATANQGSEATYESGFVIDKFPISRPNLTFSTLTVSNMSPEDSSIYLCSVDEEAAGGPIFETQYFGPGTRLLVL.

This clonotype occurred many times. The chain's CDR3 is CAVRGGETGELFF. The CDR3 nucleotides read TGTGCCGTACGAGGAGGGGAGACCGGGGAGCTGTTTTTT. This rearrangement joins TRBV2 to TRBJ2-2; possibly TRBD2 for D (6 bases). The V gene's germline CDR1 is SNHLY and CDR2 FYNNEI. V lost 11 bases to trimming and J lost 5 bases, with 15 bases between them. The CDR3 covers 13 residues.

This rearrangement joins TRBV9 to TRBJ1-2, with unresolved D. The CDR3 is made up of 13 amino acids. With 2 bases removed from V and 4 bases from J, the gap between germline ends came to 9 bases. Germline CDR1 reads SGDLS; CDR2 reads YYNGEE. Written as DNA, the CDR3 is TGTGCCAGCAGCGTTGGAGGGAGCTATGGCTACACCTTC. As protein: CASSVGGSYGYTF.

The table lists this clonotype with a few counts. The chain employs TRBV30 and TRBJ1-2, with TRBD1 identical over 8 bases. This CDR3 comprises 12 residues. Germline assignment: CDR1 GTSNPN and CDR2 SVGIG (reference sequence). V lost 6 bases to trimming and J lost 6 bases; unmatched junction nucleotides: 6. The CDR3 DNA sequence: TGTGCCTGTAAACAGGGGGGCAATGGCTACACCTTC. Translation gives CACKQGGNGYTF.

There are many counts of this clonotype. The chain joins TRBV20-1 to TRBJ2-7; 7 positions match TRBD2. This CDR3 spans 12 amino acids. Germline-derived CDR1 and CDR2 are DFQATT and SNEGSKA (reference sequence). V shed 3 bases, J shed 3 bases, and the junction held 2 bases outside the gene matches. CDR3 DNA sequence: TGCAGTGCTAGCGGGGACTACTACGAGCAGTACTTC. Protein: CSASGDYYEQYF.

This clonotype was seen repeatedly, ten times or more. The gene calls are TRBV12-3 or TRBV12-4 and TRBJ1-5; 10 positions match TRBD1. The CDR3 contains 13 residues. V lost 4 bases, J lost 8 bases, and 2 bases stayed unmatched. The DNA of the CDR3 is TGTGCCAGCAGTTCGGGACAGGGGAAGCCCCAGCATTTT. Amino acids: CASSSGQGKPQHF.

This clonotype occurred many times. The CDR3 loop reads CSASDRGRGTGELFF. The CDR3 nucleotides read TGCAGTGCTAGTGACAGGGGGCGAGGTACCGGGGAGCTGTTTTTT. The chain links TRBV20-1 to TRBJ2-2; 10 nucleotides match TRBD1. The CDR3 is made up of 15 amino acids. CDR1 is DFQATT and CDR2 is SNEGSKA in the germline V gene (reference sequence). Germline trimming cut 3 bases from V and 5 bases from J; bases unmatched to any gene: 6.

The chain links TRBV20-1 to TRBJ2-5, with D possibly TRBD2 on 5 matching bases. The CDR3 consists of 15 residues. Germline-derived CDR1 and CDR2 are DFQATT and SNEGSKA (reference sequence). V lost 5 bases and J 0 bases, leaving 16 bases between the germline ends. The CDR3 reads CSAPEGGANQETQYF. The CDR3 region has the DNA TGCAGTGCTCCCGAGGGCGGAGCAAACCAAGAGACCCAGTACTTC.

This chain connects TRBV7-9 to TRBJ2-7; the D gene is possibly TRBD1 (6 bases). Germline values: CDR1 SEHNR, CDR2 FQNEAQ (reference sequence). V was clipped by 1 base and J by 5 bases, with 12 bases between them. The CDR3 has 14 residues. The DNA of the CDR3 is TGTGCCAGCAGCTTAGACAGGGTCACCGACGAGCAGTACTTC. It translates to CASSLDRVTDEQYF.

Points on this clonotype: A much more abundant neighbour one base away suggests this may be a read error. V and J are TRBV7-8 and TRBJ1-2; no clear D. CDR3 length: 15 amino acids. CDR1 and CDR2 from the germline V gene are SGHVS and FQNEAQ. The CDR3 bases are TGTGCCAGCAGCTTAGTTGGCGGATTTAACTATGGCTACGCCTTC. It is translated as CASSLVGGFNYGYAF.

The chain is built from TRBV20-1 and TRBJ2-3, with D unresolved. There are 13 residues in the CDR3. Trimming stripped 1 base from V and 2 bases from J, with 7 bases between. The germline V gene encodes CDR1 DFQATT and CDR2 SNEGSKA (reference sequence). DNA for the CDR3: TGCAGTGCTAGAGGATTATCCACAGATACGCAGTATTTT. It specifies CSARGLSTDTQYF.

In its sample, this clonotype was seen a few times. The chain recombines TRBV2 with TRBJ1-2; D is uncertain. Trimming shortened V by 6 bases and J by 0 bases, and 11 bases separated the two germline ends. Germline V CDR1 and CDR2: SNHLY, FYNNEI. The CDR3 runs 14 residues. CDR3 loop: CASRGSETNYGYTF. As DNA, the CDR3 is TGTGCCAGCAGGGGGAGCGAAACTAACTATGGCTACACCTTC.

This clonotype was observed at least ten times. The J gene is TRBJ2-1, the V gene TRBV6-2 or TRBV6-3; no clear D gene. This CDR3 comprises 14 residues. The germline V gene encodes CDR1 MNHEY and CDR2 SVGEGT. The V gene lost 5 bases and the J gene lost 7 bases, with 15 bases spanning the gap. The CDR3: CASSESLATNEQFF. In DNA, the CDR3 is TGTGCCAGCAGTGAATCGCTGGCGACAAATGAGCAGTTCTTC.

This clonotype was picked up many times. CDR3: CSARPPGRGPSGAQYF. DNA for the CDR3: TGCAGTGCTAGACCCCCGGGACGGGGCCCCTCCGGGGCGCAGTATTTT. The V gene is TRBV20-1, the J gene TRBJ2-3; D possibly uses TRBD1 or TRBD2 (5 bases each). Deletions cut 2 bases from V and 10 bases from J, with 25 bases between. Germline loops: CDR1 DFQATT, CDR2 SNEGSKA (reference sequence). The CDR3 has 16 amino acids.

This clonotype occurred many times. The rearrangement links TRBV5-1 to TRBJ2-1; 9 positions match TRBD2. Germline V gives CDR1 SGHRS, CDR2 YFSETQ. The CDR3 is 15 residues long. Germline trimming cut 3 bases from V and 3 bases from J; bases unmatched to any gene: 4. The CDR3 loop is CASSWTSEIYNEQFF. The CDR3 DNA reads TGCGCCAGCAGCTGGACTAGCGAGATCTACAATGAGCAGTTCTTC.

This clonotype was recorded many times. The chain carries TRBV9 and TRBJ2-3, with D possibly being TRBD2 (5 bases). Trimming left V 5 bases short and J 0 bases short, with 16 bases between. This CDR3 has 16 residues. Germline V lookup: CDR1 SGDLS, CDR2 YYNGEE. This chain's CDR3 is CASSVAGGRSTDTQYF. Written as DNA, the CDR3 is TGTGCCAGCAGTGTCGCGGGCGGACGTAGCACAGATACGCAGTATTTT.

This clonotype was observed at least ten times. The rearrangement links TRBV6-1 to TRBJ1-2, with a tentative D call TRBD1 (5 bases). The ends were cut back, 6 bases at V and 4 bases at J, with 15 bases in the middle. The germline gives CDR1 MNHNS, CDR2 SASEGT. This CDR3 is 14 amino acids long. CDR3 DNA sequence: TGTGCCAGCAGACGTGACAGAAATATCTATGGCTACACCTTC. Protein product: CASRRDRNIYGYTF.